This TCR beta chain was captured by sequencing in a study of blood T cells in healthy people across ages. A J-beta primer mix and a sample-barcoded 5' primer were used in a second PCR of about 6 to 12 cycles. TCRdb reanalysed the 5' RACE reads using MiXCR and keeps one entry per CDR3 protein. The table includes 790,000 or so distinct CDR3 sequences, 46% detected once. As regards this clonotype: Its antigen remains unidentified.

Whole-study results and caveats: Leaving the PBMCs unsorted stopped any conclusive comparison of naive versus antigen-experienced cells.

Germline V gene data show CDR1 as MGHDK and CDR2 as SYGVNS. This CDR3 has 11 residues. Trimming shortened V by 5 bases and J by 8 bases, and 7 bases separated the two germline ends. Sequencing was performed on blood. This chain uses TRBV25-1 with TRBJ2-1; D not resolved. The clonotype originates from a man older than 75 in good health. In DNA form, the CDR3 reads TGTGCCAGCAGTCCAGAGGATGAGCAGTTCTTC. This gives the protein CASSPEDEQFF.